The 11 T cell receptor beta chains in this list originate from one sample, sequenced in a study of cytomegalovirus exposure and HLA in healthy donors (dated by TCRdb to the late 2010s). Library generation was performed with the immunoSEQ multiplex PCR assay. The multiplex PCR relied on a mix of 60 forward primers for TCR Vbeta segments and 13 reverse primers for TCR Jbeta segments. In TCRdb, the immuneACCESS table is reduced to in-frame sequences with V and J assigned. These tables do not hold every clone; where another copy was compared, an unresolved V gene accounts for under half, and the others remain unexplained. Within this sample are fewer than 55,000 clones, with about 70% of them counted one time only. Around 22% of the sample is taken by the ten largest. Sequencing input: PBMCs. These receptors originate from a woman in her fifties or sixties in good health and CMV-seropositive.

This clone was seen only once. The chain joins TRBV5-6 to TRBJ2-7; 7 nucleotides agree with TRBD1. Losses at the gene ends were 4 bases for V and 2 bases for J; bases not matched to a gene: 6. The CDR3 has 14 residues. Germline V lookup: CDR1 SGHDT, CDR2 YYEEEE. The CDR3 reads CASSIRGWTYEQYF. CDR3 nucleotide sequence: TGTGCCAGCAGCATCAGGGGGTGGACCTACGAGCAGTACTTC.

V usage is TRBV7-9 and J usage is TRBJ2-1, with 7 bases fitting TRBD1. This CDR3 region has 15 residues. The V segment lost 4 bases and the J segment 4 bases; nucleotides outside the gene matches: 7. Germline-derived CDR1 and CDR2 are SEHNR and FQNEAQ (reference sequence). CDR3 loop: CASSSPWTGYNEQFF. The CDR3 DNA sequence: TGTGCCAGCAGCTCACCTTGGACAGGATACAATGAGCAGTTCTTC.

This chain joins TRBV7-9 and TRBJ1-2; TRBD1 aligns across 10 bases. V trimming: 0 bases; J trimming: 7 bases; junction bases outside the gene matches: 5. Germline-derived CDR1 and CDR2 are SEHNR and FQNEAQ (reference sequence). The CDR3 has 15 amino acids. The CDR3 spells CASSLAGTGVAGYTF. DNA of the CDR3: TGTGCCAGCAGCTTAGCCGGGACAGGGGTTGCTGGCTACACCTTC.

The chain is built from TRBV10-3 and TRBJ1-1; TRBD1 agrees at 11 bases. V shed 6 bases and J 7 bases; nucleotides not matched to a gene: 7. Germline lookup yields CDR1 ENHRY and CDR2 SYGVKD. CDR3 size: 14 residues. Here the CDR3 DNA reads TGTGCCATCAGAGACGGACAGGGGGCTAGTGAAGCTTTCTTT. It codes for CAIRDGQGASEAFF.

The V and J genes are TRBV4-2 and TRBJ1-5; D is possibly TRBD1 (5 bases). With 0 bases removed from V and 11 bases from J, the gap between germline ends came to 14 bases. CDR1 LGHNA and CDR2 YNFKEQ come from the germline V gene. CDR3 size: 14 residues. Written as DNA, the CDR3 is TGTGCCAGCAGCCAAGAGAAGTCGGGGGAAGCCCAGCATTTT. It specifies CASSQEKSGEAQHF.

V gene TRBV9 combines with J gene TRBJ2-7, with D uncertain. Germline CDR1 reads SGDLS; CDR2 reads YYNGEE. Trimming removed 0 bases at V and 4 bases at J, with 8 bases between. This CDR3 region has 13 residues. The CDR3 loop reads CASSVGVAYEQYF. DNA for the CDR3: TGTGCCAGCAGCGTAGGAGTCGCTTACGAGCAGTACTTC. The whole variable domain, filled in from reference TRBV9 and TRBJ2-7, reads DSGVTQTPKHLITATGQRVTLRCSPRSGDLSVYWYQQSLDQGLQFLIQYYNGEERAKGNILERFSAQQFPDLHSELNLSSLELGDSALYFCASSVGVAYEQYFGPGTRLTVT.

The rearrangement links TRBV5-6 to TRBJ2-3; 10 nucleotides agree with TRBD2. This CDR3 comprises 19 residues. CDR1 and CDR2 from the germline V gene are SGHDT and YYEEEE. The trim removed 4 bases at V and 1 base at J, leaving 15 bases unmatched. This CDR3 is CASSQGPSSGRFGTDTQYF. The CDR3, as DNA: TGTGCCAGCAGCCAGGGCCCGTCTAGCGGGAGATTTGGCACAGATACGCAGTATTTT.

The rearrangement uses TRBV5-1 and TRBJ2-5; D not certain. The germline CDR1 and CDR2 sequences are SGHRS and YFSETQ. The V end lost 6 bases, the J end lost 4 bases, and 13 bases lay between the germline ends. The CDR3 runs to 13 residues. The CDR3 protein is CASTENSRETQYF. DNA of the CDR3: TGCGCCAGCACTGAGAATAGCCGAGAGACCCAGTACTTC.

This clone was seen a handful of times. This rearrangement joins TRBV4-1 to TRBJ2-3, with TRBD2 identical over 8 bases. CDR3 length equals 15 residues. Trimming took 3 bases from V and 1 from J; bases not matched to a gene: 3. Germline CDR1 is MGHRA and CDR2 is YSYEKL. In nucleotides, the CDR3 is TGCGCCAGCAGCCAGGCCGGGGGGGGCACAGATACGCAGTATTTT. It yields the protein CASSQAGGGTDTQYF.

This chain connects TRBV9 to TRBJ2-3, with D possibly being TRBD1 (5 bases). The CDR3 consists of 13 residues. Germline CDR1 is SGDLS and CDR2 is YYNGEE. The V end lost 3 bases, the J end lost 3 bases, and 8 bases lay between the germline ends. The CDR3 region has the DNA TGTGCCAGCAGCGCTCGACAGACAGATACGCAGTATTTT. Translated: CASSARQTDTQYF.

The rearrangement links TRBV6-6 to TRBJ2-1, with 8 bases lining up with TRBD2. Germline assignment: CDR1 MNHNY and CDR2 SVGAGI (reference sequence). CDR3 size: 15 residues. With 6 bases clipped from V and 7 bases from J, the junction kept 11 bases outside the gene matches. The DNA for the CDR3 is TGTGCCAGCAGAGGAGCGGGGGTATCTGGAAATGAGCAGTTCTTC. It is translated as CASRGAGVSGNEQFF.